This entry lists 26 T cell receptor beta chains sequenced from one sample in a study of cytomegalovirus exposure and HLA in healthy donors. This PCR relied on a set of 60 Vbeta primers and 13 Jbeta primers. Libraries were prepared by immunoSEQ multiplex PCR; TCRdb keeps only in-frame clonotypes and omits some of them. The table records about 110,000 clones, around 70% of them present only once. Specimen: PBMCs. The receptors were sampled from a boy between 10 and 17 years old in good health and CMV-seronegative.

The V and J genes are TRBV28 and TRBJ2-7; 7 bases are shared with TRBD1. V lost 7 bases, J lost 0 bases, and 9 bases stayed unmatched. CDR3 length: 15 amino acids. Germline CDR1 MDHEN, CDR2 SYDVKM. CDR3 in amino acids: CASTMGDRASYEQYF. The CDR3, as DNA: TGTGCCAGCACCATGGGAGACAGGGCCTCCTACGAGCAGTACTTC. The whole variable domain, filled in from reference TRBV28 and TRBJ2-7, reads DVKVTQSSRYLVKRTGEKVFLECVQDMDHENMFWYRQDPGLGLRLIYFSYDVKMKEKGDIPEGYSVSREKKERFSLILESASTNQTSMYLCASTMGDRASYEQYFGPGTRLTVT.

The chain couples TRBV5-6 to TRBJ2-7; D uncertain. There are 16 residues in the CDR3. V lost 4 bases, J lost 2 bases, and 19 bases lay in between. Germline CDR1 is SGHDT and CDR2 is YYEEEE. The DNA for the CDR3 is TGTGCCAGCAGCCCATACATGGGTACAGAAGCCTACGAGCAGTACTTC. The encoded protein is CASSPYMGTEAYEQYF.

CDR3 sequence: CASSLGLAVNTEAFF. CDR3 sequence (DNA): TGCGCCAGCAGCTTGGGTTTGGCGGTGAACACTGAAGCTTTCTTT. The chain employs TRBV5-1 and TRBJ1-1; no clear D gene. V was shortened by 0 bases and J by 0 bases, with 9 bases between the two germline ends. The germline V gene encodes CDR1 SGHRS and CDR2 YFSETQ. The CDR3 is 15 residues long.

V and J are TRBV30 and TRBJ2-5; TRBD2 aligns across 10 bases. Per germline, CDR1 GTSNPN and CDR2 SVGIG (reference sequence). CDR3 size: 16 residues. The V segment lost 1 base and the J segment 4 bases; nucleotides outside the gene matches: 9. Here the CDR3 reads CAWSARIAGGGETQYF. The CDR3 DNA sequence: TGTGCCTGGAGTGCGAGAATAGCGGGAGGTGGAGAGACCCAGTACTTC.

The chain has TRBV10-2 and TRBJ2-7; perhaps TRBD1 as D (5 bases). Germline assignment: CDR1 WSHSY and CDR2 SAAADI. This CDR3 contains 12 residues. V dropped 8 bases and J dropped 0 bases, with 8 bases sitting between them. As DNA, the CDR3 is TGCGCCAGCCCCGACAGCTCCTACGAGCAGTACTTC. This encodes CASPDSSYEQYF.

The gene calls are TRBV28 and TRBJ1-1; the D gene is possibly TRBD1 (5 bases). The CDR3 length is 13 residues. Deletions cut 7 bases from V and 3 bases from J, with 12 bases between. Germline CDR1 MDHEN, CDR2 SYDVKM. The CDR3 sequence is CASKIGQDTEAFF. In nucleotides, the CDR3 is TGTGCCAGCAAAATTGGACAAGACACTGAAGCTTTCTTT.

This clone was recorded once. The chain couples TRBV6-6 to TRBJ1-2; no definite D call. From germline, CDR1 is MNHNY and CDR2 SVGAGI (reference sequence). V shed 7 bases and J shed 2 bases, with 14 bases lying between them. The length of the CDR3 is 14 residues. CDR3 in amino acids: CASTILGENYGYTF. CDR3 in DNA: TGTGCCAGCACCATTCTGGGAGAAAACTATGGCTACACCTTC.

The gene calls are TRBV13 and TRBJ2-7, with D perhaps TRBD1 (6 bases). From germline, CDR1 is PRHDT and CDR2 FYEKMQ (reference sequence). The V gene lost 1 base and the J gene lost 0 bases, with 13 bases spanning the gap. The CDR3 has 16 amino acids. The CDR3 coding sequence is TGTGCCAGCAGCTTAGACGGCAGGGGTAGCTCCTACGAGCAGTACTTC. It specifies CASSLDGRGSSYEQYF.

The gene calls are TRBV7-9 and TRBJ1-4; TRBD1 is a possible D gene (6 bases). The CDR3 contains 15 residues. Trimming pared 0 bases from V and 8 bases from J, leaving 13 bases between. CDR1 and CDR2 (germline): SEHNR, FQNEAQ (reference sequence). CDR3 protein: CASSLARGGGEKLFF. For the CDR3, the DNA is TGTGCCAGCAGCTTAGCTCGGGGGGGCGGCGAAAAACTGTTTTTT.

The chain links TRBV19 to TRBJ2-1; tentatively, D is TRBD2 (5 bases). Germline CDR1 and CDR2: LNHDA and SQIVND (reference sequence). V dropped 4 bases and J dropped 7 bases, with 23 bases sitting between them. The CDR3 runs 17 residues. The CDR3 reads CASSTVALEGVWNEQFF. The CDR3 nucleotides read TGTGCCAGTAGTACCGTGGCTCTAGAGGGAGTCTGGAATGAGCAGTTCTTC.

The chain uses TRBV5-1 and TRBJ2-5; D ambiguous. Germline V gene sequence: CDR1 SGHRS, CDR2 YFSETQ. The ends were cut back, 4 bases at V and 2 bases at J, with 18 bases in the middle. The CDR3 runs to 16 residues. The CDR3 DNA follows: TGCGCCAGCAGCGTATCTGTTGCGGCGGAACAAGAGACCCAGTACTTC. Protein sequence: CASSVSVAAEQETQYF.

The V and J genes are TRBV28 and TRBJ1-1, with D possibly TRBD1 on 6 matching bases. The CDR3 covers 16 residues. Trimming left V 3 bases short and J 2 bases short, with 16 bases between. Germline lookup yields CDR1 MDHEN and CDR2 SYDVKM. The CDR3 loop is CASSLGQGRGNTEAFF. DNA for the CDR3: TGTGCCAGCAGTTTGGGTCAGGGGAGGGGAAACACTGAAGCTTTCTTT.

In its sample, this clone was seen a few times. The J gene is TRBJ1-1, the V gene TRBV7-2; D not resolved. This CDR3 contains 13 residues. Germline loops: CDR1 SGHTA, CDR2 FQGNSA. V gave up 8 bases and J gave up 6 bases, with 16 bases separating them. The CDR3 nucleotides are TGTGCCAGCCTCCACCGGGAGGAAGCTGAAGCTTTCTTT. Protein sequence: CASLHREEAEAFF.

The V gene is TRBV7-2, the J gene TRBJ2-7; 10 bases agree with TRBD1. The V gene end was trimmed by 7 bases and the J gene end by 6 bases; junction bases not matched to a gene: 9. CDR3 length equals 14 residues. From germline, CDR1 is SGHTA and CDR2 FQGNSA. The CDR3: CASTIGTGVAEQYF. The CDR3 DNA sequence: TGTGCCAGCACCATTGGGACAGGGGTGGCCGAGCAGTACTTC.

The chain is built from TRBV7-2 and TRBJ2-3, with D unclear. The CDR3 is made up of 14 amino acids. Deletions cut 5 bases from V and 4 bases from J, with 13 bases between. Germline values: CDR1 SGHTA, CDR2 FQGNSA. CDR3 loop: CASSRSPRSDTQYF. In DNA, the CDR3 is TGTGCCAGCAGCCGCAGTCCCCGTTCAGATACGCAGTATTTT.

The chain is built from TRBV5-1 and TRBJ2-1; TRBD2 matches at 7 bases. V trimming: 6 bases; J trimming: 0 bases; junction bases outside the gene matches: 12. The CDR3 totals 17 residues. Germline-derived CDR1 and CDR2 are SGHRS and YFSETQ. Written as DNA, the CDR3 is TGCGCCAGCATAGGGAGGGAAGGCCTAAGCTCCTACAATGAGCAGTTCTTC. Residues: CASIGREGLSSYNEQFF.

In DNA, the CDR3 is TGTGCCAGCAGTGCGGGGTATGGCTACACCTTC. It codes for CASSAGYGYTF. The chain recombines TRBV6-6 with TRBJ1-2; D gene uncertain. Germline V gene sequence: CDR1 MNHNY, CDR2 SVGAGI (reference sequence). V was cut by 5 bases and J by 5 bases, with 6 bases left in between. The CDR3 spans 11 residues.

There are a few counts of this clone. The rearrangement uses TRBV28 and TRBJ2-5; the match to TRBD1 covers 9 bases. Gene TRBJ2-7 matches the end of the DNA better, so the J call may be wrong. CDR1 is MDHEN and CDR2 is SYDVKM in the germline V gene. The CDR3 spans 12 residues. This CDR3 is CASGTGTYEQYF. CDR3 in DNA: TGTGCTTCCGGGACAGGGACCTACGAGCAGTACTTC.

The chain carries TRBV20-1 and TRBJ2-7; a possible D gene is TRBD1 (6 bases). V was clipped by 7 bases and J by 3 bases, with 10 bases between them. Germline lookup yields CDR1 DFQATT and CDR2 SNEGSKA (reference sequence). This CDR3 is 11 amino acids long. This CDR3 reads CSGQADYEQYF. In DNA, the CDR3 is TGCAGTGGACAGGCCGACTACGAGCAGTACTTC.

The chain couples TRBV18 to TRBJ2-5; 7 positions agree with TRBD1. CDR3 length: 14 residues. CDR1 and CDR2 (germline): KGHSH, LQKENI. V shed 7 bases, J shed 1 base, and the junction held 6 bases outside the gene matches. CDR3 region: CASYHRTGQETQYF. The CDR3 DNA reads as TGTGCCAGCTACCATAGGACAGGCCAAGAGACCCAGTACTTC.

V and J are TRBV25-1 and TRBJ2-3; D is unclear. The V and J ends lost 2 bases and 10 bases respectively, with 7 bases between them. Germline V gives CDR1 MGHDK, CDR2 SYGVNS. The CDR3 spans 11 residues. CDR3 loop: CASSEPVAQYF. The CDR3 DNA follows: TGTGCCAGCAGTGAACCGGTGGCGCAGTATTTT.

The V gene is TRBV5-4, the J gene TRBJ1-5, with D perhaps matching TRBD1 (5 bases). This CDR3 contains 17 residues. CDR1 and CDR2 from the germline V gene are SGHNT and YYREEE (reference sequence). V dropped 4 bases and J dropped 0 bases, with 17 bases sitting between them. The CDR3 DNA follows: TGTGCCAGCAGCCAGGGTTCACCTCCACATAGCAATCAGCCCCAGCATTTT. Its translation is CASSQGSPPHSNQPQHF.

V usage is TRBV10-3 and J usage is TRBJ2-3; 9 bases align to TRBD1. Germline V gene data show CDR1 as ENHRY and CDR2 as SYGVKD. V was pared by 8 bases and J by 6 bases, with 15 bases of the junction left unmatched. The CDR3 loop spans 16 amino acids. The CDR3 nucleotides are TGTGCCATCGGCCGGACCGGGACAGGGATTTATGATACGCAGTATTTT. Protein sequence: CAIGRTGTGIYDTQYF.

This chain joins TRBV13 and TRBJ1-3; D uncertain. This CDR3 contains 14 residues. V was cut by 4 bases and J by 0 bases, with 7 bases left in between. Germline assignment: CDR1 PRHDT and CDR2 FYEKMQ (reference sequence). The CDR3 loop reads CASSSHSSGNTIYF. The CDR3 coding sequence is TGTGCCAGCAGCTCCCACAGCTCTGGAAACACCATATATTTT. Full variable domain (rest looked up from reference TRBV13 and TRBJ1-3): AAGVIQSPRHLIKEKRETATLKCYPIPRHDTVYWYQQGPGQDPQFLISFYEKMQSDKGSIPDRFSAQQFSDYHSELNMSSLELGDSALYFCASSSHSSGNTIYFGEGSWLTVV.

This rearrangement joins TRBV11-3 to TRBJ2-5; maybe TRBD1 (6 bases). Germline CDR1 reads SGHNT; CDR2 reads YENEEA. The CDR3 is 15 residues long. The ends were cut back, 4 bases at V and 2 bases at J, with 14 bases in the middle. This CDR3 is CASSSSRGKQETQYF. The CDR3, as DNA: TGTGCCAGCAGCTCCTCAAGGGGGAAGCAAGAGACCCAGTACTTC.

V gene TRBV4-1 combines with J gene TRBJ2-5; TRBD1 might be the D (6 bases). Trimming took 6 bases from V and 1 from J, leaving 12 bases between them. Germline V gene sequence: CDR1 MGHRA, CDR2 YSYEKL. The length of the CDR3 is 14 residues. CDR3 in amino acids: CASRPTGTQETQYF. CDR3 nucleotide sequence: TGCGCCAGCAGGCCTACAGGGACCCAAGAGACCCAGTACTTC.